What follows describes a single TCR beta chain. The sample comes from a study of technical replicates of blood from several donors. The protocol was immunoSEQ multiplex PCR, while the TCRdb copy is restricted to in-frame clones and leaves out a portion. The data show fewer than 90,000 clones, 85% to 95% seen once. From germline, CDR1 is MNHNS and CDR2 SASEGT. This CDR3 contains 16 residues. Trimming removed 1 base from V and 5 bases from J, with 18 bases in between. This receptor was taken from a human donor in good health. The chain couples TRBV6-1 to TRBJ2-7; a possible D gene is TRBD2 (6 bases). The sequenced material came from T cells isolated from PBMCs. Here the CDR3 DNA reads TGTGCCAGCAGTGAAGGGGGCAGGGAGGTTGTTCACGAGCAGTACTTC. This sequence encodes CASSEGGREVVHEQYF.